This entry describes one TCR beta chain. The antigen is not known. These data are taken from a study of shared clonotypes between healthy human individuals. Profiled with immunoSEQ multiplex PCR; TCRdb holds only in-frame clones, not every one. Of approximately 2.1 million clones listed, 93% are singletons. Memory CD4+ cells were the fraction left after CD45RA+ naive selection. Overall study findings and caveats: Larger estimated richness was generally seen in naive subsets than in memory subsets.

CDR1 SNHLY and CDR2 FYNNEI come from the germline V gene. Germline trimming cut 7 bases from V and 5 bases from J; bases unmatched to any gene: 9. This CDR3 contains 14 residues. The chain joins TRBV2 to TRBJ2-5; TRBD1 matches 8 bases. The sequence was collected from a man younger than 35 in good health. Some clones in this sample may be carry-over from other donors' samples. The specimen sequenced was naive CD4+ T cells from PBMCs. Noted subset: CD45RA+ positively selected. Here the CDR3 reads CASNPSRDRETQYF. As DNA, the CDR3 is TGTGCCAGCAATCCGAGCCGGGACAGGGAGACCCAGTACTTC.